This paragraph covers one T cell receptor (beta chain) sequence. Antigen specificity is unknown. This same CDR3 is encoded by further DNA sequences in the sample. The data were produced by immunoSEQ multiplex PCR, yet TCRdb's version contains in-frame clones alone and is incomplete. The table lists 900,000 to 1,200,000 clones, around 78% of them singletons. The donor population consisted of healthy HIV-negative adults with no recent acute infections or vaccinations. CD45RA+ naive and CD45RA-negative memory subsets were separated from CD4+ cells. CDR1 and CDR2 from the germline V gene are SGHRS and YFSETQ. The germline V and J ends were trimmed by 2 bases and 5 bases, with 5 bases remaining between them. This CDR3 is built from 11 residues. The sample comes from a study of shared clonotypes between healthy human individuals. Points from the study as a whole: Four donors held about 5% of naive CD4 clonotypes in common.

The receptor was isolated from a man aged 18 to 35 in good health. Some clones in this sample may be carry-over from other donors' samples. The chain uses TRBV5-1 and TRBJ2-7; D remains ambiguous. Sequencing was performed on memory CD4+ T cells from PBMCs. Stated subset: CD45RA-negative fraction. CDR3 region: CASSFQNEQYF. The CDR3 DNA reads as TGCGCCAGCAGCTTTCAGAACGAGCAGTACTTC.